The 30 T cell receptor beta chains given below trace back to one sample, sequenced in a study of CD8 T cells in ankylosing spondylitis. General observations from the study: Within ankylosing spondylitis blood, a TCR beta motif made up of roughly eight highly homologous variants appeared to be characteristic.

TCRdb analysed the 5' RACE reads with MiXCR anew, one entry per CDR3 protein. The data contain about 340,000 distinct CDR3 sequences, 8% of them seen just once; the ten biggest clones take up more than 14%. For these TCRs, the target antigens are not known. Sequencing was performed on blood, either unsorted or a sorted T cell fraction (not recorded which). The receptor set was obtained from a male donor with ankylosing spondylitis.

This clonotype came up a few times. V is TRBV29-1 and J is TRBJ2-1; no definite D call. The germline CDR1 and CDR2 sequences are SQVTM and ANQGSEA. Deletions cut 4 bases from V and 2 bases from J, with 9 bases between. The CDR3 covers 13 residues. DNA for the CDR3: TGCAGCGTTGTGGCTAGGGCCTACAATGAGCAGTTCTTC. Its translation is CSVVARAYNEQFF.

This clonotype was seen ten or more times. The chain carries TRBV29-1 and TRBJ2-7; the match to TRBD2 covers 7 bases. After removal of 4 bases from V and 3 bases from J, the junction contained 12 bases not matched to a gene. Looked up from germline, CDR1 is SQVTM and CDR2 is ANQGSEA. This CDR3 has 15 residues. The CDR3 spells CSVVGGEYDSYEQYF. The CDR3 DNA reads TGCAGCGTTGTGGGGGGGGAATATGACAGCTACGAGCAGTACTTC.

The CDR3 DNA reads as TGTGCCAGCAGGCCCGGGACAGGGGAGGGAGAGCAGTACTTC. Its protein product is CASRPGTGEGEQYF. The chain employs TRBV12-3 or TRBV12-4 and TRBJ2-7, with 10 bases lining up with TRBD1. With 6 bases clipped from V and 7 bases from J, the junction kept 9 bases outside the gene matches. This CDR3 contains 14 residues.

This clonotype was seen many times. The CDR3 DNA reads as TGTGCCAGCAGTGAAGGGGGACAGGGCACAGATACGCAGTATTTT. Its protein product is CASSEGGQGTDTQYF. The rearrangement links TRBV2 to TRBJ2-3; 8 bases are shared with TRBD1. Trimming at V came to 1 base and at J to 1 base, leaving 1 base not matched to a gene. The CDR3 consists of 15 residues. The germline V gene encodes CDR1 SNHLY and CDR2 FYNNEI.

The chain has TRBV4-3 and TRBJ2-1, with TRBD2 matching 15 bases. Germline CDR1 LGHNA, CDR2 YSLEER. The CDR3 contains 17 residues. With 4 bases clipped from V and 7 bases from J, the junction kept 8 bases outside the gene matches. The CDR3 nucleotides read TGCGCCAGCAGCCGCGAACCCGGGACTAGCGGGAGGAATGAGCAGTTCTTC. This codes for CASSREPGTSGRNEQFF.

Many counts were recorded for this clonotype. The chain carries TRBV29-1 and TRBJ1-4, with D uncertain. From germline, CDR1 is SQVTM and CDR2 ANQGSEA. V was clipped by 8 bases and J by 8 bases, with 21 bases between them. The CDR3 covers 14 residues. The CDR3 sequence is CSMMTSPSGEKLFF. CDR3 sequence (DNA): TGCAGCATGATGACTAGTCCCTCAGGCGAAAAACTGTTTTTT.

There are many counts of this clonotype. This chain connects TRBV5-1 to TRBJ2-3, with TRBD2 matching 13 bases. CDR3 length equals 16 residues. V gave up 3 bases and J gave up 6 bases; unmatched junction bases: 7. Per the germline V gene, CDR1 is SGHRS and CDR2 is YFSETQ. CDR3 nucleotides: TGCGCCAGCAGCTCAGGACTAGCGGGAGTAATGGATACGCAGTATTTT. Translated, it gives CASSSGLAGVMDTQYF.

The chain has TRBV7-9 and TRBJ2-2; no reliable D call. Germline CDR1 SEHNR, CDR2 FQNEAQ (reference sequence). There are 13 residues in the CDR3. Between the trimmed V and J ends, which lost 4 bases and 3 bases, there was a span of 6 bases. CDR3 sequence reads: CASSSRDTGELFF. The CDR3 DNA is TGTGCCAGCAGCTCCCGGGACACCGGGGAGCTGTTTTTT.

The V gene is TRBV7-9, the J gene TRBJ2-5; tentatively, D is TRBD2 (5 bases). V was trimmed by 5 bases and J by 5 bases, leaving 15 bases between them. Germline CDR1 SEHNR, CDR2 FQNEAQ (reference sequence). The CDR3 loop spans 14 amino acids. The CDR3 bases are TGTGCCAGCAGCAAGAGGGCGAGAAGGGAGACCCAGTACTTC. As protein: CASSKRARRETQYF.

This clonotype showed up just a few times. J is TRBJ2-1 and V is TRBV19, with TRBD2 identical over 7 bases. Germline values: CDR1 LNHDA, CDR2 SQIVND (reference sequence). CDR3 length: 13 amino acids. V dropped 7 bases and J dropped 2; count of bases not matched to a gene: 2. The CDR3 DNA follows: TGTGCCAGTAAAGCGGGGCCCTACAATGAGCAGTTCTTC. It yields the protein CASKAGPYNEQFF.

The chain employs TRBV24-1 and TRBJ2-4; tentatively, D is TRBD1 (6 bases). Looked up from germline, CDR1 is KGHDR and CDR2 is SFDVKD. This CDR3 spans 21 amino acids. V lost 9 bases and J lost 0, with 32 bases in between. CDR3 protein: CATLYTRPGHQRIIAKNIQYF. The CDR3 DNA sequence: TGTGCCACCCTCTACACACGACCGGGACACCAAAGGATTATAGCCAAAAACATTCAGTACTTC.

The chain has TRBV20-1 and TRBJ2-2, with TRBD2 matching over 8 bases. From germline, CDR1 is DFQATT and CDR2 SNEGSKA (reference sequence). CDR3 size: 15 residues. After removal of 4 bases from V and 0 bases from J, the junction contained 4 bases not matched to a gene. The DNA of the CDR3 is TGCAGTGCTACTGCTAGCGGGCCGAACACCGGGGAGCTGTTTTTT. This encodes CSATASGPNTGELFF.

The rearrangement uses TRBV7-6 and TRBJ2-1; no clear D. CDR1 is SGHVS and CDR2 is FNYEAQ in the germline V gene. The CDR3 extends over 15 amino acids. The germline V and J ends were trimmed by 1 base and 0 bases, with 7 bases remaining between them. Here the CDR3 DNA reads TGTGCCAGCAGCTTAGGGACCATCTCCTACAATGAGCAGTTCTTC. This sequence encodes CASSLGTISYNEQFF.

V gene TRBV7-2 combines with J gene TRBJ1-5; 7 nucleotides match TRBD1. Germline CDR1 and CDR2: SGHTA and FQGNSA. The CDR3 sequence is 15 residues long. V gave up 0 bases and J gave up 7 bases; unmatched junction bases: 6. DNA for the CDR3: TGTGCCAGCAGCTTAGCCACAGGGGTCTGGCAGCCCCAGCATTTT. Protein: CASSLATGVWQPQHF. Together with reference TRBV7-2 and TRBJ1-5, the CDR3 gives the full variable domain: GAGVSQSPSNKVTEKGKDVELRCDPISGHTALYWYRQSLGQGLEFLIYFQGNSAPDKSGLPSDRFSAERTGGSVSTLTIQRTQQEDSAVYLCASSLATGVWQPQHFGDGTRLSIL.

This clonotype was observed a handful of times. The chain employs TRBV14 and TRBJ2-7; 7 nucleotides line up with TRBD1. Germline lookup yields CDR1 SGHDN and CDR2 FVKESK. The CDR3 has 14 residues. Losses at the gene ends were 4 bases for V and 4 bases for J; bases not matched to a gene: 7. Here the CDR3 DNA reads TGTGCCAGCAGCCCGCTCACAGGGGCATACGAGCAGTACTTC. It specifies CASSPLTGAYEQYF.

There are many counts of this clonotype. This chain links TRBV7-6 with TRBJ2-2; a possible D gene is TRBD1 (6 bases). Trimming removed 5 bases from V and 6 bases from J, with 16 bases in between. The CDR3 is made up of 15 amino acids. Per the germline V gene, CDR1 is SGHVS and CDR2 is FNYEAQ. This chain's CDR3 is CASSATGFDAGELFF. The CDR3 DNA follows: TGTGCCAGCAGCGCGACAGGTTTTGACGCCGGGGAGCTGTTTTTT.

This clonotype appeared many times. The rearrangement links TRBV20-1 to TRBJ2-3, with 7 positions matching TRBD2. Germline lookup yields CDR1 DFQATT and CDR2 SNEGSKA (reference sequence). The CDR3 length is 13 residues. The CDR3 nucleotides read TGCACTGCCCTAGCGGTTAGCACAGATACGCAGTATTTT. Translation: CTALAVSTDTQYF.

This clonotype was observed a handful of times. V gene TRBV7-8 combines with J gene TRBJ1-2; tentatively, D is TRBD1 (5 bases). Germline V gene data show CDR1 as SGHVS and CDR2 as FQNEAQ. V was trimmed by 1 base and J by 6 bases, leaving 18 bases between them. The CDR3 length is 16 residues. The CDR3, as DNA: TGTGCCAGCAGCTTAGGAGGGCAGGGCGGTTTTCATGGCTACACCTTC. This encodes CASSLGGQGGFHGYTF.

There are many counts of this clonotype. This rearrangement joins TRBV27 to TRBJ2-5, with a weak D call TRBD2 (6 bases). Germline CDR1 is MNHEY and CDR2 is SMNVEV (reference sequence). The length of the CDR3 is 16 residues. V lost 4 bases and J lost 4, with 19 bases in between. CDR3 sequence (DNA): TGTGCCAGCAGTTCCCCGTGGAGGGGAGGAGGAGAGACCCAGTACTTC. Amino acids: CASSSPWRGGGETQYF.

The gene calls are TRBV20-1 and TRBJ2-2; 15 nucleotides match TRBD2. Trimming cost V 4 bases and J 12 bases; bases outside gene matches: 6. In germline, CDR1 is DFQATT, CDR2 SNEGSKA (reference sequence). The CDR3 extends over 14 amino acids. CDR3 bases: TGCAGTGCTAATCCCGGGACTAGCGGGGGGCAGCTGTTTTTT. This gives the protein CSANPGTSGGQLFF.

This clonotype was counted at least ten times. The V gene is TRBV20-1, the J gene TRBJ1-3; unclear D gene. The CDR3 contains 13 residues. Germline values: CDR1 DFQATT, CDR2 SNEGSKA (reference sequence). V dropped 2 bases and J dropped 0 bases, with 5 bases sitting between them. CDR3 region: CSARLSSGNTIYF. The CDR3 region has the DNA TGCAGTGCTAGACTGAGCTCTGGAAACACCATATATTTT.

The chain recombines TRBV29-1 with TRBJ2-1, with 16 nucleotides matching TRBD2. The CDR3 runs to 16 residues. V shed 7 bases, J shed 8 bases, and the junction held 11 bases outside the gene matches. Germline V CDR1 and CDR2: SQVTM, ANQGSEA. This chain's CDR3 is CSAGGLAGGPKDEQFF. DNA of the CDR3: TGCAGCGCCGGGGGACTAGCGGGAGGGCCTAAGGATGAGCAGTTCTTC.

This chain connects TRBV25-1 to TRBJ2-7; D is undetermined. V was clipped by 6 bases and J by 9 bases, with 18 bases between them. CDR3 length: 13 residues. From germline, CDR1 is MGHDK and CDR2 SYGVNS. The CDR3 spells CASSAPSSYRQYF. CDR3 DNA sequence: TGTGCCAGCAGCGCCCCGTCCTCCTACAGGCAGTACTTC.

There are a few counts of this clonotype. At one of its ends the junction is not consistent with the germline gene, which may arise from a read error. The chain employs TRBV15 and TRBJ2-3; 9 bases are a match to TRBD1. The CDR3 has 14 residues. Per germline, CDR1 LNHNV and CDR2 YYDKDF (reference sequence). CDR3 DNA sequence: TGTGCCACAGGGACAGGGTTCAGCATAGATACGCAGTATTTT. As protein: CATGTGFSIDTQYF.

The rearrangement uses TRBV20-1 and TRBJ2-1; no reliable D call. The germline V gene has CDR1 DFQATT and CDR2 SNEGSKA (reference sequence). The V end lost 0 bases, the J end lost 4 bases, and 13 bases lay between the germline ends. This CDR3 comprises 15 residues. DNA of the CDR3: TGCAGTGCTAGAGAAGTTTCCAGAGGTTACAATGAGCAGTTCTTC. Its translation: CSAREVSRGYNEQFF.

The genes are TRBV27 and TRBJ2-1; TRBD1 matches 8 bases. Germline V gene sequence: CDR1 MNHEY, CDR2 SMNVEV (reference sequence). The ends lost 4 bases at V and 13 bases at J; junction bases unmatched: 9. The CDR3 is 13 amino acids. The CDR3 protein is CASSSTGAPFQFF. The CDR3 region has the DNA TGTGCCAGCAGTTCGACAGGGGCCCCCTTTCAGTTCTTC.

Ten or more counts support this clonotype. The CDR3 DNA is TGCGCCAGCAGTCCTACACCCCCCTCAGGGAGCAATCAGCCCCAGCATTTT. Translating gives CASSPTPPSGSNQPQHF. V and J are TRBV5-1 and TRBJ1-5; a possible D gene is TRBD1 (5 bases). V dropped 5 bases and J dropped 1 base, with 19 bases sitting between them. Germline V gives CDR1 SGHRS, CDR2 YFSETQ. The CDR3 totals 17 residues.

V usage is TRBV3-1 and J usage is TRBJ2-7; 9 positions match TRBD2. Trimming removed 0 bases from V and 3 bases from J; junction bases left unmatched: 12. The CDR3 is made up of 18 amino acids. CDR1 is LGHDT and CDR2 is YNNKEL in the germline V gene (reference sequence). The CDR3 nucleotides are TGTGCCAGCAGCCAAGATCCCTCTGGCGGGAGGGCCGACTACGAGCAGTACTTC. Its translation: CASSQDPSGGRADYEQYF.

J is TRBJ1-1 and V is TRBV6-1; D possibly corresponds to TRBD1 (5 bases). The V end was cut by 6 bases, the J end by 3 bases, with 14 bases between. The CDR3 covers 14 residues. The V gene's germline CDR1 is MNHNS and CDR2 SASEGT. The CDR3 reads CASSTRGVDTEAFF. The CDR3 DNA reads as TGTGCCAGCAGCACCCGGGGGGTGGACACTGAAGCTTTCTTT.

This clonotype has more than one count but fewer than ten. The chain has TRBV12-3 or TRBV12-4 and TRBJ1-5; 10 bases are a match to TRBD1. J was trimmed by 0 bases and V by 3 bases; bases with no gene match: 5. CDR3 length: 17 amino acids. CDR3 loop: CASSFQDRGFSNQPQHF. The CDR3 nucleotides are TGTGCCAGCAGTTTCCAGGACAGGGGGTTTAGCAATCAGCCCCAGCATTTT.